Here is one T cell receptor beta chain with its context. V gave up 5 bases and J gave up 2 bases; unmatched junction bases: 6. The CDR3 is 14 residues long. CDR1 is MNHEY, CDR2 SVGEGT, per germline. The entry originates in a study of T-cell memory formation after mild COVID-19. In TCRdb, the 5' RACE reads were re-called with MiXCR into one record per CDR3 protein. The sample records some 320,000 distinct CDR3 sequences, roughly 13% being singletons. V gene TRBV6-2 or TRBV6-3 combines with J gene TRBJ2-7; 7 positions match TRBD1. The sequenced sample was PBMCs or a T cell subset sorted from them (not recorded which). This TCR was sampled from a man aged 18 to 29 who had mild COVID-19 (a few samples of this study predate the infection). Cell type and time point are not known. Here the CDR3 DNA reads TGTGCCAGCAGTGGAGTGACAGGGACCTACGAGCAGTACGTC. Protein sequence: CASSGVTGTYEQYV.